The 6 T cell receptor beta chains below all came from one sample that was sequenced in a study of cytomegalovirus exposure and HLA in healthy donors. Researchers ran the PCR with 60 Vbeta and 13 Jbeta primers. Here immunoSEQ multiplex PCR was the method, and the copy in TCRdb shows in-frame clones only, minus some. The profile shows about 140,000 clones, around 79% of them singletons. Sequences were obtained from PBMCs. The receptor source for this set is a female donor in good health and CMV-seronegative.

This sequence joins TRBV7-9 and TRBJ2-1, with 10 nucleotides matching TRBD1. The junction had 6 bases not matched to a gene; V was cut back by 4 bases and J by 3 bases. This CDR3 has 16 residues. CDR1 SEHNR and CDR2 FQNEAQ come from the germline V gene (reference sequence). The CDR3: CASSSMDRGDYNEQFF. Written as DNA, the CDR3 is TGTGCCAGCAGCTCCATGGACAGGGGGGACTACAATGAGCAGTTCTTC.

CDR3 bases: TGTGCCTGGAGCGCTGGGCAGGGTAGGTACTATGGCTACACCTTC. Residues: CAWSAGQGRYYGYTF. The chain has TRBV30 and TRBJ1-2; D perhaps matches TRBD1 (5 bases). CDR3 length: 15 amino acids. Germline CDR1 is GTSNPN and CDR2 is SVGIG (reference sequence). Between the trimmed V and J ends, which lost 3 bases and 3 bases, there was a span of 17 bases. The whole variable domain, remainder taken from reference TRBV30 and TRBJ1-2, is SQTIHQWPATLVQPVGSPLSLECTVEGTSNPNLYWYRQAAGRGLQLLFYSVGIGQISSEVPQNLSASRPQDRQFILSSKKLLLSDSGFYLCAWSAGQGRYYGYTFGSGTRLTVV.

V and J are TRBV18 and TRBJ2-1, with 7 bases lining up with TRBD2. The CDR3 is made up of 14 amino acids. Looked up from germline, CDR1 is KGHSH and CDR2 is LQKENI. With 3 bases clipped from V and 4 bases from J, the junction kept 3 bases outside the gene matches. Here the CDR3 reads CASSPWGGYNEQFF. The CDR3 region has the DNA TGTGCCAGCTCACCTTGGGGGGGATACAATGAGCAGTTCTTC.

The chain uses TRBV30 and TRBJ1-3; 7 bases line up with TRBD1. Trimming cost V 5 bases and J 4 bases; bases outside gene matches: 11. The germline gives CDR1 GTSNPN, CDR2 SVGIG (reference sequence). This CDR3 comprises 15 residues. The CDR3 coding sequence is TGTGCCTGGGGTAGACAGGGCACAAGGGGAAACACCATATATTTT. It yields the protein CAWGRQGTRGNTIYF.

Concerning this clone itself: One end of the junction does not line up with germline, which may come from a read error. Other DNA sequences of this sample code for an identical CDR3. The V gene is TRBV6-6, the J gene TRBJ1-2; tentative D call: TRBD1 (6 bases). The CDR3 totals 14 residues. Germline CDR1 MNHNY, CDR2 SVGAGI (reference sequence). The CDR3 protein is CASSYSGRGDGYTF. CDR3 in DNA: TGTGCCAGCAGTTACTCGGGCAGGGGAGACGGCTACACTTTC.

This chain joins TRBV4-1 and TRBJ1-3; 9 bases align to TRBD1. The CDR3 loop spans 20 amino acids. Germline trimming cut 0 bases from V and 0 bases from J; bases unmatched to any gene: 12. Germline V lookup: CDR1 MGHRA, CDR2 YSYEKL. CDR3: CASSQEGNRGRTRSGNTIYF. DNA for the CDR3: TGCGCCAGCAGCCAAGAGGGGAACAGGGGGCGCACTCGCTCTGGAAACACCATATATTTT.